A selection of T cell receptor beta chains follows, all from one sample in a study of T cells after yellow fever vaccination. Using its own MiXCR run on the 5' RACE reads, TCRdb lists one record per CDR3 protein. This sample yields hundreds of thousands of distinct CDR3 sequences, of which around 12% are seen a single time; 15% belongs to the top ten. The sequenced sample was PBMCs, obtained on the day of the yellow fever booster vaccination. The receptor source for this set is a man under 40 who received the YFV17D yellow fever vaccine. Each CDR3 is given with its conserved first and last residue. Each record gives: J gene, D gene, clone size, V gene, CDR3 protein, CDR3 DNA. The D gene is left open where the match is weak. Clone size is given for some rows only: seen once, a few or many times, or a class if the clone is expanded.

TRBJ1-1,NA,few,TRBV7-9,CASSPLAGLAFF,TGTGCCAGCAGCCCCCTCGCGGGTTTGGCTTTCTTT
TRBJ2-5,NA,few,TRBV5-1,CASSLVQGPDGTQYF,TGCGCCAGCAGCTTGGTGCAGGGCCCCGATGGGACCCAGTACTTC
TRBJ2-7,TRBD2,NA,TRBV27,CASNRLAGGHGEQYF,TGTGCCAGCAACCGACTAGCGGGAGGCCACGGGGAGCAGTACTTC
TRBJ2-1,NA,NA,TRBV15,CATSRDLGGVKSEQFF,TGTGCCACCAGCAGAGATCTTGGCGGGGTTAAGAGTGAGCAGTTCTTC
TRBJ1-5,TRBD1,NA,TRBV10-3,CAISDPRQGKNQPQHF,TGTGCCATCAGTGATCCTAGACAGGGCAAGAATCAGCCCCAGCATTTT
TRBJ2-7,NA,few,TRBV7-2,CASSRSGTISTEQYF,TGTGCCAGCAGTCGCTCCGGGACAATCTCCACCGAGCAGTACTTC
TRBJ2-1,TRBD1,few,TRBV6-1,CASSTGTGVLGEQFF,TGTGCCAGCAGTACCGGGACAGGGGTATTAGGTGAGCAGTTCTTC
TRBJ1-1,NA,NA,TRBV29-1,CSVVSGNTEAFF,TGCAGCGTTGTATCAGGGAACACTGAAGCTTTCTTT
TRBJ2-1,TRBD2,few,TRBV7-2,CASSGAGVSNEQFF,TGTGCCAGCAGCGGGGCGGGGGTTTCGAATGAGCAGTTCTTC
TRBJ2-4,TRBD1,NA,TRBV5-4,CASSLRDSPPREYF,TGTGCCAGCAGCTTAAGGGACAGTCCTCCCCGGGAGTACTTC
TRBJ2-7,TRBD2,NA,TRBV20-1,CSARASLAVEQYF,TGCAGTGCTAGAGCAAGCCTAGCGGTCGAGCAGTACTTC
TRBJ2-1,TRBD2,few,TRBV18,CASSPQAGANEQFF,TGTGCCAGCTCACCGCAAGCGGGAGCCAATGAGCAGTTCTTC
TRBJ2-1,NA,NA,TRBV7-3,CASSRPSGNEQFF,TGTGCCAGCAGTCGTCCCTCAGGCAATGAGCAGTTCTTC
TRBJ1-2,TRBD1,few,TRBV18,CASSPQTGADYGYTF,TGTGCCAGCTCACCACAAACAGGGGCGGACTATGGCTACACCTTC
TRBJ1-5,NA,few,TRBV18,CASSPTVALSSQPQHF,TGTGCCAGCTCACCAACGGTGGCGTTGAGTAGTCAGCCCCAGCATTTT
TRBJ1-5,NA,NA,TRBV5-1,CASSLVGMANQPQHF,TGCGCCAGCAGCTTGGTCGGGATGGCGAATCAGCCCCAGCATTTT
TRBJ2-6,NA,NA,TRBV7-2,CASSKELGANVLTF,TGTGCCAGCAGCAAGGAACTTGGGGCCAACGTCCTGACTTTC
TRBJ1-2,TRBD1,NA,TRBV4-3,CASSQVLGQGANYGYTF,TGCGCCAGCAGCCAAGTTTTAGGACAGGGAGCTAACTATGGCTACACCTTC
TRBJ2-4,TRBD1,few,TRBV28,CASSSGQFHIQYF,TGTGCCAGCAGTTCGGGACAGTTTCACATTCAGTACTTC
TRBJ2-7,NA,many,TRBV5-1,CASSLEGMSEQYF,TGCGCCAGCAGCTTGGAGGGTATGAGCGAGCAGTACTTC
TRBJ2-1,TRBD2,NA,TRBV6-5,CASSYIAGGYNEQFF,TGTGCCAGCAGTTACATAGCGGGAGGGTACAATGAGCAGTTCTTC
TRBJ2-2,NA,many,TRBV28,CASRETNTGELFF,TGTGCCAGCAGGGAGACGAACACCGGGGAGCTGTTTTTT
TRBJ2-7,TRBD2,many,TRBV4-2,CASSPSAGGRYEQYF,TGTGCCAGCAGCCCCTCTGCGGGAGGACGCTACGAGCAGTACTTC
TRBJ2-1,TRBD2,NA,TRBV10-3,CAISEGTPGLARNEQFF,TGTGCCATCAGTGAGGGAACTCCGGGACTAGCGAGAAATGAGCAGTTCTTC
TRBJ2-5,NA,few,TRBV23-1,CASSQSKALPRETQYF,TGCGCCAGCAGTCAATCTAAGGCGCTACCCCGGGAGACCCAGTACTTC
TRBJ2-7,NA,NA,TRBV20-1,CSARAVDGSINEQYF,TGCAGTGCTAGAGCGGTGGACGGGAGCATCAACGAGCAGTACTTC
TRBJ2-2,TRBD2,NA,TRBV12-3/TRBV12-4,CASSLTGRSITGELFF,TGTGCCAGCAGTTTAACCGGGAGGTCAATCACCGGGGAGCTGTTTTTT
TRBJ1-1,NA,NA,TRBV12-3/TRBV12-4,CASSPDSGVGAFF,TGTGCCAGCAGTCCAGATTCGGGGGTGGGAGCTTTCTTT
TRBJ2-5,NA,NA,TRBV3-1,CASSHKWQETQYF,TGTGCCAGCAGCCATAAGTGGCAAGAGACCCAGTACTTC
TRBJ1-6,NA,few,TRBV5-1,CASSLEGQVRRSPLHF,TGCGCCAGCAGCTTGGAGGGCCAGGTTCGGCGTTCACCCCTCCACTTT
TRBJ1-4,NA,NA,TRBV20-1,CSARDTQSSEKLFF,TGCAGTGCTAGAGATACCCAAAGCAGTGAAAAACTGTTTTTT
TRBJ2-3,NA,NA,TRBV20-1,CSAIVSLTDTQYF,TGCAGTGCCATCGTATCTCTTACAGATACGCAGTATTTT
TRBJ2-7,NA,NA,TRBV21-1,CASSITLGTQAPPGPYEQYF,TGTGCCAGCAGCATCACCCTCGGGACACAGGCTCCTCCCGGGCCTTACGAGCAGTACTTC
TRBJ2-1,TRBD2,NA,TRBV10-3,CAISEPGLAGAYNEQFF,TGTGCCATCAGTGAGCCAGGCCTAGCGGGAGCCTACAATGAGCAGTTCTTC
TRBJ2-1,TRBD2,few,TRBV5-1,CASSRGASGSSSYNEQFF,TGCGCCAGCAGCCGGGGTGCTAGCGGGTCGAGCTCCTACAATGAGCAGTTCTTC
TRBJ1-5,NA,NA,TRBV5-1,CASSLGPLRAGQPQHF,TGCGCCAGCAGCTTGGGACCCCTCAGGGCTGGTCAGCCCCAGCATTTT
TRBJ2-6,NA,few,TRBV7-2,CASSLAGQGISGANVLTF,TGTGCCAGCAGCTTAGCGGGCCAGGGGATATCTGGGGCCAACGTCCTGACTTTC
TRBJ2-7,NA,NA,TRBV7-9,CASSPKGVYSSYEQYF,TGTGCCAGCAGCCCAAAGGGAGTCTATAGCTCCTACGAGCAGTACTTC
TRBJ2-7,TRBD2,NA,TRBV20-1,CSARIPSGINEQYF,TGCAGTGCTAGAATTCCTAGCGGGATCAACGAGCAGTACTTC
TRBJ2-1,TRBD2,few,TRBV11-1,CASSPRPGLAGRSNNEQFF,TGTGCCAGCAGCCCTAGGCCGGGACTAGCGGGTCGGTCGAACAATGAGCAGTTCTTC
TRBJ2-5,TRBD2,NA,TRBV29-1,CSGTDPTSVTETQYF,TGCAGCGGAACCGACCCGACTAGCGTTACGGAGACCCAGTACTTC
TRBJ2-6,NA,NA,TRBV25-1,CASSGGAGANVLTF,TGTGCCAGCAGTGGTGGTGCAGGGGCCAACGTCCTGACTTTC